This T cell receptor (beta chain) was captured in a study of cytomegalovirus exposure and HLA in healthy donors. As for this clone: The target antigen is unknown.

Likely unrecorded immune exposures existed in these nominally healthy donors. The CDR3 consists of 16 residues. The junction had 4 bases not matched to a gene; V was cut back by 5 bases and J by 0 bases. Looked up from germline, CDR1 is LNHDA and CDR2 is SQIVND (reference sequence). PCR used 60 Vbeta primers and 13 Jbeta primers. TCRdb's copy holds only in-frame clones and misses some; the assay was immunoSEQ multiplex PCR. Of under 250,000 clones in the sample, about 72% were seen once. Study-wide results and limits: TCR beta chains associated with HLA were, in a later analysis, more clonally expanded than equally common others. Productive status was seen about 90% or about 30% of the time for most TCR beta V segments in an earlier analysis. In a later analysis, parvovirus B19, influenza, CMV and Epstein-Barr virus appeared linked to several top co-occurrence clusters.

J is TRBJ2-2 and V is TRBV19; the match to TRBD2 covers 9 bases. The sequence derives from a male donor in good health and CMV-seronegative. Sequencing was carried out using PBMCs. The CDR3 DNA reads as TGTGCCAGTAGTCTGACTAGCGGCGCGAACACCGGGGAGCTGTTTTTT. Residues: CASSLTSGANTGELFF.